These 15 T cell receptor beta chains originate from one sample sequenced in a study of blood T cell repertoires in COVID-19. Data came from immunoSEQ multiplex PCR; TCRdb stores just in-frame clones and leaves some out. The table shows approximately 60,000 clones, with 75% to 85% occurring only once. The sequenced sample consisted of peripheral blood. The receptors come from a human donor in a cohort sampled during active COVID-19.

J is TRBJ2-3 and V is TRBV5-1, with D unresolved. With 0 bases removed from V and 4 bases from J, the gap between germline ends came to 6 bases. This CDR3 region has 13 residues. Germline CDR1 reads SGHRS; CDR2 reads YFSETQ. The CDR3 sequence: CASSLARADTQYF. CDR3 DNA: TGCGCCAGCAGCTTGGCCCGGGCAGATACGCAGTATTTT. The variable domain in full, completed from reference TRBV5-1 and TRBJ2-3, reads KAGVTQTPRYLIKTRGQQVTLSCSPISGHRSVSWYQQTPGQGLQFLFEYFSETQRNKGNFPGRFSGRQFSNSRSEMNVSTLELGDSALYLCASSLARADTQYFGPGTRLTVL.

V and J are TRBV5-5 and TRBJ2-7; D call uncertain. Trimming took off 4 bases at V and 2 bases at J, with 13 bases between the two ends. Germline-derived CDR1 and CDR2 are SGHKS and YYEKEE (reference sequence). CDR3 length equals 14 residues. CDR3 in amino acids: CASSVLQSTYEQYF. CDR3 sequence (DNA): TGTGCCAGCAGCGTGCTACAGTCCACCTACGAGCAGTACTTC. The complete variable domain, with remaining parts taken from reference TRBV5-5 and TRBJ2-7, reads DAGVTQSPTHLIKTRGQQVTLRCSPISGHKSVSWYQQVLGQGPQFIFQYYEKEERGRGNFPDRFSARQFPNYSSELNVNALLLGDSALYLCASSVLQSTYEQYFGPGTRLTVT.

The rearrangement links TRBV6-5 to TRBJ1-2; 8 bases fit TRBD1. Germline V CDR1 and CDR2: MNHEY, SVGAGI. This CDR3 is built from 16 residues. The trim removed 0 bases at V and 7 bases at J, leaving 10 bases unmatched. The CDR3 region is CASSYSLTGQGFGYTF. The CDR3 DNA reads TGTGCCAGCAGTTACTCCCTAACCGGACAGGGATTTGGCTACACCTTC.

V gene TRBV7-9 combines with J gene TRBJ2-7; D perhaps matches TRBD1 (5 bases). This CDR3 comprises 14 residues. Trimming removed 1 base at V and 4 bases at J, with 11 bases between. Germline V lookup: CDR1 SEHNR, CDR2 FQNEAQ (reference sequence). The CDR3 reads CASSLGGRPYEQYF. The CDR3 DNA sequence: TGTGCCAGCAGCTTAGGGGGCAGGCCTTACGAGCAGTACTTC.

In this sample, this clone turned up once. V is TRBV11-2 and J is TRBJ1-4, with D uncertain. CDR1 is SGHAT, CDR2 FQNNGV, per germline. The CDR3 loop spans 12 amino acids. Deletions cut 3 bases from V and 5 bases from J, with 4 bases between. The CDR3 DNA reads TGTGCCAGCAGCTTCCTAAATGAAAAACTGTTTTTT. Amino acid sequence: CASSFLNEKLFF.

The chain uses TRBV5-1 and TRBJ1-2; unclear D gene. CDR1 is SGHRS and CDR2 is YFSETQ in the germline V gene. The length of the CDR3 is 13 residues. V lost 0 bases and J 5 bases, leaving 8 bases between the germline ends. CDR3 residues: CASSLEALYGYTF. For the CDR3, the DNA is TGCGCCAGCAGCTTGGAGGCACTATATGGCTACACCTTC.

This clone was detected only once. This chain joins TRBV19 and TRBJ1-6; TRBD1 matches at 10 bases. Germline CDR1 and CDR2: LNHDA and SQIVND (reference sequence). V lost 5 bases to trimming and J lost 6 bases; unmatched junction nucleotides: 7. CDR3 length: 16 residues. CDR3 protein: CASSPRTGGFNSPLHF. DNA of the CDR3: TGTGCCAGTAGTCCCAGGACAGGGGGATTTAATTCACCCCTCCACTTT.

The V gene is TRBV19, the J gene TRBJ2-2, with 12 bases fitting TRBD2. Germline CDR1 LNHDA, CDR2 SQIVND (reference sequence). CDR3 length equals 14 residues. J gave up 8 bases and V 4 bases, and 2 bases lay outside the gene matches. CDR3 region: CASSTLAGGGELFF. CDR3 DNA: TGTGCCAGTAGTACACTAGCGGGGGGAGGGGAGCTGTTTTTT.

The CDR3 spells CASSPEGRVGYNEQFF. The CDR3 nucleotides are TGTGCCAGCAGCCCGGAGGGGCGGGTGGGATACAATGAGCAGTTCTTC. This chain links TRBV27 with TRBJ2-1, with D perhaps matching TRBD2 (6 bases). The V end lost 6 bases, the J end lost 4 bases, and 19 bases lay between the germline ends. This CDR3 contains 16 residues. Germline V gene lookup returns CDR1 MNHEY and CDR2 SMNVEV (reference sequence).

This rearrangement joins TRBV7-2 to TRBJ1-5, with TRBD1 identical over 8 bases. Germline V gene lookup returns CDR1 SGHTA and CDR2 FQGNSA. Losses at the gene ends were 4 bases for V and 5 bases for J; bases not matched to a gene: 10. The CDR3 sequence is 16 residues long. CDR3 in DNA: TGTGCCAGCAGCTCATCCGGGACAGGTAGGGATCAGCCCCAGCATTTT. It codes for CASSSSGTGRDQPQHF.

The V gene is TRBV7-6, the J gene TRBJ2-2, with TRBD2 as a possible D gene (6 bases). Deletions cut 6 bases from V and 3 bases from J, with 14 bases between. The CDR3 runs to 15 residues. Germline CDR1 reads SGHVS; CDR2 reads FNYEAQ. CDR3 sequence (DNA): TGTGCCAGCAGTCTAAGGGGAGGCGACACCGGGGAGCTGTTTTTT. It specifies CASSLRGGDTGELFF.

V usage is TRBV5-5 and J usage is TRBJ1-4; D call uncertain. The V and J ends lost 2 bases and 7 bases respectively, with 6 bases between them. The CDR3 is made up of 12 amino acids. The germline V gene encodes CDR1 SGHKS and CDR2 YYEKEE (reference sequence). The CDR3 is CASSFRGEKLFF. In DNA form, the CDR3 reads TGTGCCAGCAGCTTCCGGGGTGAAAAACTGTTTTTT.

The chain joins TRBV4-3 to TRBJ2-1, with D perhaps TRBD1 (5 bases). The CDR3 sequence is 16 residues long. V lost 1 base and J 1 base, leaving 11 bases between the germline ends. In germline, CDR1 is LGHNA, CDR2 YSLEER. The CDR3 is CASSQATGYSYNEQFF. CDR3 nucleotide sequence: TGCGCCAGCAGCCAAGCAACAGGATATTCCTACAATGAGCAGTTCTTC.

The J gene is TRBJ1-4, the V gene TRBV7-9; D ambiguous. The germline CDR1 and CDR2 sequences are SEHNR and FQNEAQ (reference sequence). The CDR3 has 11 residues. Trimming removed 3 bases at V and 7 bases at J, with 3 bases between. Here the CDR3 DNA reads TGTGCCAGCAGCTTCAGTGAAAAACTGTTTTTT. Protein sequence: CASSFSEKLFF. Supplemented by reference TRBV7-9 and TRBJ1-4, the full variable domain reads DTGVSQNPRHKITKRGQNVTFRCDPISEHNRLYWYRQTLGQGPEFLTYFQNEAQLEKSRLLSDRFSAERPKGSFSTLEIQRTEQGDSAMYLCASSFSEKLFFGSGTQLSVL.

The V gene is TRBV19, the J gene TRBJ1-1; 9 nucleotides match TRBD1. The CDR3 consists of 14 residues. V lost 3 bases and J lost 1; bases outside the gene matches: 0. CDR1 LNHDA and CDR2 SQIVND come from the germline V gene (reference sequence). Here the CDR3 DNA reads TGTGCCAGTAGTATGACAGGGGGGAACACTGAAGCTTTCTTT. This encodes CASSMTGGNTEAFF.